The T cell receptor beta chain described here comes from a study of T-cell memory formation after mild COVID-19. Overall study: Largely, the TCR clusters proved donor specific. Study observations and caveats: Researchers could not confirm that second-wave clones peaking on day 37 targeted SARS-CoV-2.

TCRalpha and TCRbeta libraries used 5'RACE with constant-segment primers and UMIs. MiXCR was run by TCRdb on the 5' RACE reads, yielding one entry per CDR3 protein. Of 380,000 or so distinct CDR3 sequences listed, about 13% are singletons. A few counts support this clonotype. The antigen is unknown. Germline CDR1 LGHNA, CDR2 YNFKEQ. After removal of 1 base from V and 4 bases from J, the junction contained 7 bases not matched to a gene. The CDR3 is 17 amino acids. The source is a man younger than 35 who had mild COVID-19 (a few samples of this study predate the infection). Cell type and time point are not known. Sequencing used PBMCs or a T cell subset sorted from them (not recorded which). The V gene is TRBV4-2, the J gene TRBJ2-4; 10 nucleotides align to TRBD2. The CDR3 sequence: CASSQAWSGGAKNIQYF. CDR3 coding DNA: TGTGCCAGCAGCCAAGCCTGGAGCGGGGGGGCTAAAAACATTCAGTACTTC.